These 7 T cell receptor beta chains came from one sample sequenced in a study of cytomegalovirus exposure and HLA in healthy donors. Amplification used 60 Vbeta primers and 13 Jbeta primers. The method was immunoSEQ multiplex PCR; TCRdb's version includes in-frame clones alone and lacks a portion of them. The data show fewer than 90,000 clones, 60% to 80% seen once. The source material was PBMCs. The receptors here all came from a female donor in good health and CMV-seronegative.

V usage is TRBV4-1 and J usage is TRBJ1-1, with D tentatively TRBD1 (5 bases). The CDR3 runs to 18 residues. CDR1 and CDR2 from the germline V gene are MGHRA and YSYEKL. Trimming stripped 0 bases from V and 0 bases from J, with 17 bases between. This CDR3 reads CASSQDGFLDSLNTEAFF. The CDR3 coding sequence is TGCGCCAGCAGCCAAGATGGTTTTCTCGACAGCCTGAACACTGAAGCTTTCTTT.

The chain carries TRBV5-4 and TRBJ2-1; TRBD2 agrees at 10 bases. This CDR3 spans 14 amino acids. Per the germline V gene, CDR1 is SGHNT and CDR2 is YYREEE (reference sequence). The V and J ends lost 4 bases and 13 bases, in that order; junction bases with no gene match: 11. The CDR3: CASSSGTSVGGQFF. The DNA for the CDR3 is TGTGCCAGCAGCAGCGGGACTAGCGTCGGAGGACAGTTCTTC.

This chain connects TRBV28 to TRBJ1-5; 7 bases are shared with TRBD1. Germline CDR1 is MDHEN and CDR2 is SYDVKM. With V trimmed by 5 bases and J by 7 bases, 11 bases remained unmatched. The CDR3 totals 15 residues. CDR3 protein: CASSTQGGRSQPQHF. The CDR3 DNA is TGTGCCAGCAGTACTCAAGGGGGCCGATCCCAGCCCCAGCATTTT.

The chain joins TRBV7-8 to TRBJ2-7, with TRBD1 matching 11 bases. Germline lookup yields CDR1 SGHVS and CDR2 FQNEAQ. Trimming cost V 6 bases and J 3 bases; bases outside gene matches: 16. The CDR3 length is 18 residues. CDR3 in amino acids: CASSKGQGAFGSLYEQYF. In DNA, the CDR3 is TGTGCCAGCAGTAAAGGACAGGGGGCGTTCGGATCACTCTACGAGCAGTACTTC.

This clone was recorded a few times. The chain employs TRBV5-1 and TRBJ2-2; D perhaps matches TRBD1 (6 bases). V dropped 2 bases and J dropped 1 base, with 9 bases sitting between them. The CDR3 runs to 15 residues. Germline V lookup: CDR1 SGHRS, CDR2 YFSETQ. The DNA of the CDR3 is TGCGCCAGCAGCTTTGGGGGCAGGAACACCGGGGAGCTGTTTTTT. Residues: CASSFGGRNTGELFF.

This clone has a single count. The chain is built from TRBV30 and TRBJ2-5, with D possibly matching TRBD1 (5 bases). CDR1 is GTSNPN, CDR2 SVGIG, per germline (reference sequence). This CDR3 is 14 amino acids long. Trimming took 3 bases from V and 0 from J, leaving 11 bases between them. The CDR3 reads CAWSGRVYQETQYF. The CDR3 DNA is TGTGCCTGGAGCGGCAGGGTATACCAAGAGACCCAGTACTTC.

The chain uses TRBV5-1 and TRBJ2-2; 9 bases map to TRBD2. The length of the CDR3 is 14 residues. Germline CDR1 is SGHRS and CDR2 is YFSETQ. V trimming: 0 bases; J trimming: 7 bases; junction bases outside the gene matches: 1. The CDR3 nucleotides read TGCGCCAGCAGCTTGGATAGCGGGAGCGGGGAGCTGTTTTTT. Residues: CASSLDSGSGELFF.